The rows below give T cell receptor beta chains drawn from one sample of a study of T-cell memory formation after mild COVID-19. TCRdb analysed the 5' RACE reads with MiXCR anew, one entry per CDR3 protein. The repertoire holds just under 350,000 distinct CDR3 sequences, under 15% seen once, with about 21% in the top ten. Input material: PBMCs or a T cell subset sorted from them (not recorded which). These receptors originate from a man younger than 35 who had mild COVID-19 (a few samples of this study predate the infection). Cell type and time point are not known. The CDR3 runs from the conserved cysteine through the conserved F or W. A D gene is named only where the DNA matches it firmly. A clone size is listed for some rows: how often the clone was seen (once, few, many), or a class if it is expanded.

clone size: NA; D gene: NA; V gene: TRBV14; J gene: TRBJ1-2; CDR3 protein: CASSPVGNFYGYTF; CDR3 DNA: TGTGCCAGCAGTCCGGTCGGGAACTTCTATGGCTACACCTTC
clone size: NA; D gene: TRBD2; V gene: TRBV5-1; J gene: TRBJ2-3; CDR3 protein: CASSLTSGAADTQYF; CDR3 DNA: TGCGCCAGCAGCTTAACTAGCGGGGCCGCAGATACGCAGTATTTT
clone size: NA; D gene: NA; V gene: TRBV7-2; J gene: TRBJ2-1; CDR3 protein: CASSRDSPNEQFF; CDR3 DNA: TGTGCCAGCAGCCGGGACTCCCCCAATGAGCAGTTCTTC
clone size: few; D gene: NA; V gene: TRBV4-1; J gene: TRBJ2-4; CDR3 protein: CASSQERLAKNIQYF; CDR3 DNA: TGCGCCAGCAGCCAAGAGAGACTAGCCAAAAACATTCAGTACTTC
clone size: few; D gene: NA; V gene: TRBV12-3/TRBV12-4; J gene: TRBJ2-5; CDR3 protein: CASSWRTDQETQYF; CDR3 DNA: TGTGCCAGCAGTTGGCGGACCGACCAAGAGACCCAGTACTTC
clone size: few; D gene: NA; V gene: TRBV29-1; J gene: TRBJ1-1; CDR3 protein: CSVERENTEAFF; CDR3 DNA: TGCAGCGTTGAAAGGGAGAACACTGAAGCTTTCTTT
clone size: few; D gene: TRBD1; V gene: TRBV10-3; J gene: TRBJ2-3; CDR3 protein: CASQPQGADTQYF; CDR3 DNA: TGTGCCTCCCAGCCTCAGGGGGCAGATACGCAGTATTTT
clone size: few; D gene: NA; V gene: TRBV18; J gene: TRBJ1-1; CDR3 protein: CASSPLDSLMNTEAFF; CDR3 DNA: TGTGCCAGCTCACCTCTTGATTCGTTAATGAACACTGAAGCTTTCTTT
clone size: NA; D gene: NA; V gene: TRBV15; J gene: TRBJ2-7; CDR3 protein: CATSRGGSSYEQYF; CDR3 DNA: TGTGCCACCAGCAGAGGTGGGAGCTCCTACGAGCAGTACTTC
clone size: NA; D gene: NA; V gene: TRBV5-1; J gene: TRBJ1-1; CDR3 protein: CASSLFGRNTEAFF; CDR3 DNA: TGCGCCAGCAGCTTGTTCGGGCGGAACACTGAAGCTTTCTTT
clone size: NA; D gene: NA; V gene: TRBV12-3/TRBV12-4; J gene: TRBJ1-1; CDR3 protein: CASSLYGVLNTEAFF; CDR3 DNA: TGTGCCAGCAGCCTCTATGGGGTCTTAAACACTGAAGCTTTCTTT
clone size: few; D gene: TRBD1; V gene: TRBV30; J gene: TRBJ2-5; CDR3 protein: CAWSETGGRGETQYF; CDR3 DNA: TGTGCCTGGAGTGAAACAGGGGGTCGAGGGGAGACCCAGTACTTC
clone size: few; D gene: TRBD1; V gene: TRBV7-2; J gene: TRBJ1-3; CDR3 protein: CASSSTSGGAGNTIYF; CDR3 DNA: TGTGCCAGCAGCTCTACGTCAGGGGGGGCGGGAAACACCATATATTTT
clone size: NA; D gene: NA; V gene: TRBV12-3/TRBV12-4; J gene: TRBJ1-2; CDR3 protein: CASSLRDRDYGYTF; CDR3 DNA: TGTGCCAGCAGTCTCCGGGACCGTGACTATGGCTACACCTTC
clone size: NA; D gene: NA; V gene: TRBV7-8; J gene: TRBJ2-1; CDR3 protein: CASSSRIRNEQFF; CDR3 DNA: TGTGCCAGCAGCTCACGGATCCGAAATGAGCAGTTCTTC
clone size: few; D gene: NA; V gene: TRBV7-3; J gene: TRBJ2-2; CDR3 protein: CASSPGHSNTGELFF; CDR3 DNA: TGTGCCAGCAGCCCCGGACATTCGAACACCGGGGAGCTGTTTTTT
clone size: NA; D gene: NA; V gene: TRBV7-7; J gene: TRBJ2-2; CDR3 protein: CASSLDSAGNGGELFF; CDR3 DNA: TGTGCCAGCAGCTTAGATAGTGCAGGGAACGGCGGGGAGCTGTTTTTT
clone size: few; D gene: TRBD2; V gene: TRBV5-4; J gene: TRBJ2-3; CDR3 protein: CASSSQRGGDTQYF; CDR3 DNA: TGTGCCAGCAGCTCGCAGCGGGGGGGGGATACGCAGTATTTT
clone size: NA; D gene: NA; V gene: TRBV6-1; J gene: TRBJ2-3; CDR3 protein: CASSGAVITDTQYF; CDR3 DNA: TGTGCCAGCAGTGGGGCGGTAATCACAGATACGCAGTATTTT
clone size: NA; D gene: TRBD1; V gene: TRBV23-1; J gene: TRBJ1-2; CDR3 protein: CASRPFPGQGSNGYTF; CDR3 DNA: TGCGCCAGCAGACCTTTTCCGGGACAGGGGTCGAACGGCTACACCTTC
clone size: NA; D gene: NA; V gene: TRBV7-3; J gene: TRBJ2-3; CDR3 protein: CASSFWDLTDTQYF; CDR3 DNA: TGTGCCAGCAGCTTTTGGGATCTTACAGATACGCAGTATTTT
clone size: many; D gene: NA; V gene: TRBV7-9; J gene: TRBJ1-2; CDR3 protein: CASSPSRGEPSRYTF; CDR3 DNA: TGTGCCAGCAGCCCCTCCCGGGGGGAGCCTTCGCGCTACACCTTC
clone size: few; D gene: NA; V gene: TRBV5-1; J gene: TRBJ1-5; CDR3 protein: CASSLGTGTSNQPQHF; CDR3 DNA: TGCGCCAGCAGCTTGGGTACAGGTACGAGCAATCAGCCCCAGCATTTT
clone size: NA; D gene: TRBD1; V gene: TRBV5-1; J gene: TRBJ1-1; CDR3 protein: CASFRTGAINTEAFF; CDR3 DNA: TGCGCCAGCTTCCGGACAGGGGCGATTAACACTGAAGCTTTCTTT
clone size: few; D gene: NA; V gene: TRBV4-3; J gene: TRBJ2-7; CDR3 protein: CASSQDLVSYEQYF; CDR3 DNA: TGCGCCAGCAGCCAAGATTTGGTGTCCTACGAGCAGTACTTC
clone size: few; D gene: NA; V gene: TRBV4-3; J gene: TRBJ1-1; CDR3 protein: CASSQDHQEQGALGTEAFF; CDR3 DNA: TGCGCCAGCAGCCAAGATCACCAGGAACAGGGAGCGTTGGGGACTGAAGCTTTCTTT
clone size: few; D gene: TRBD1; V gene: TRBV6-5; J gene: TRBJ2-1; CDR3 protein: CASSYRGPLNEQFF; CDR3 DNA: TGTGCCAGCAGTTACAGGGGGCCTCTCAATGAGCAGTTCTTC
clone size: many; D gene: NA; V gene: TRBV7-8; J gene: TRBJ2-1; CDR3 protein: CASSFGPNEQFF; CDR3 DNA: TGTGCCAGCAGCTTCGGCCCCAATGAGCAGTTCTTC
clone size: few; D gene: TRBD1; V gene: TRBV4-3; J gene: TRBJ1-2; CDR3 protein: CASSYDGTGFNYGYTF; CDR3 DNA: TGCGCCAGCAGCTATGACGGGACAGGGTTTAACTATGGCTACACCTTC
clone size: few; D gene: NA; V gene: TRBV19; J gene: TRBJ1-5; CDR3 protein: CASSNRSNQPQHF; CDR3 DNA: TGTGCCAGTAGTAACAGGAGCAATCAGCCCCAGCATTTT
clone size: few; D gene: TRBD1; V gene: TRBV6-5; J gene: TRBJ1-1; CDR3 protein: CASSPRGLGTEAFF; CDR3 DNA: TGTGCCAGCAGCCCCAGGGGGCTGGGTACTGAAGCTTTCTTT
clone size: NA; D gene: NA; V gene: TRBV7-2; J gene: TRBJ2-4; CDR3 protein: CASSARSGDIQYF; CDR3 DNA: TGTGCCAGCAGCGCCAGATCGGGGGACATTCAGTACTTC
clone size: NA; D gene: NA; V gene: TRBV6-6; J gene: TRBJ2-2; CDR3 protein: CASSYDPGTGEMFF; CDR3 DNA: TGTGCCAGCAGTTACGATCCGGGCACCGGGGAGATGTTTTTT
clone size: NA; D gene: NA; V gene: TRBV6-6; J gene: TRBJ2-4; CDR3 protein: CASSYPPVIAKNIQYF; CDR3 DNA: TGTGCCAGCAGTTACCCCCCCGTCATAGCCAAAAACATTCAGTACTTC
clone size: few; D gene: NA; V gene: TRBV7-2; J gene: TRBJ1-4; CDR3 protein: CASSFSGLRGEKLFF; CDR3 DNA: TGTGCCAGCAGCTTTTCCGGGCTCCGGGGGGAAAAACTGTTTTTT
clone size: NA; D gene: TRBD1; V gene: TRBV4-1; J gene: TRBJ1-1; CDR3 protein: CASSQSQGGGAEAFF; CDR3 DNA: TGCGCCAGCAGCCAATCGCAGGGGGGAGGCGCTGAAGCTTTCTTT
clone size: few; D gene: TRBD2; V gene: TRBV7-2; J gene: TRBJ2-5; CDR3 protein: CASSLARWRGQETQYF; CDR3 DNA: TGTGCCAGCAGCTTAGCCCGGTGGCGGGGGCAAGAGACCCAGTACTTC
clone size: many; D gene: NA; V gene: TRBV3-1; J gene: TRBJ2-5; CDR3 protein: CASSQDPGRETQYF; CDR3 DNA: TGTGCCAGCAGCCAAGACCCGGGCCGAGAGACCCAGTACTTC
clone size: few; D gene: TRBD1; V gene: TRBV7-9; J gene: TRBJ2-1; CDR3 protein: CASSPGQGRLNEQFF; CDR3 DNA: TGTGCCAGCAGCCCCGGACAGGGAAGGCTCAATGAGCAGTTCTTC
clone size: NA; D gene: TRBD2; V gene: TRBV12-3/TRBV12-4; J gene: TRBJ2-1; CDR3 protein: CASRNLGGGPFSEQFF; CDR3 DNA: TGTGCCAGCAGAAACTTAGGCGGGGGGCCTTTTTCTGAGCAGTTCTTC
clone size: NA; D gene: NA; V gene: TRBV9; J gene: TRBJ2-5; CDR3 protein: CASSVMDKQETQYF; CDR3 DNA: TGTGCCAGCAGCGTAATGGACAAACAAGAGACCCAGTACTTC
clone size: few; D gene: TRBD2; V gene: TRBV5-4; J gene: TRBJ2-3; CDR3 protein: CASSLRLVSGTDTQYF; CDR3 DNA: TGTGCCAGCAGCCTAAGACTAGTTAGCGGGACAGATACGCAGTATTTT
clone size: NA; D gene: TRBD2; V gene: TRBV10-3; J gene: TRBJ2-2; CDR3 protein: CAIAPSGGNTGELFF; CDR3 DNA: TGTGCCATCGCCCCTAGCGGGGGGAACACCGGGGAGCTGTTTTTT
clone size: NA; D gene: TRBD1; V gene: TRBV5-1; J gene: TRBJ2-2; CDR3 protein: CASSFGDRGTGELFF; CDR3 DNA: TGCGCCAGCAGCTTTGGCGACAGGGGTACCGGGGAGCTGTTTTTT
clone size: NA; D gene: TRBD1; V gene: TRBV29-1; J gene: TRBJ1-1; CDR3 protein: CSALGQGEGGTEAFF; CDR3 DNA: TGCAGCGCCCTAGGACAGGGGGAGGGTGGCACTGAAGCTTTCTTT
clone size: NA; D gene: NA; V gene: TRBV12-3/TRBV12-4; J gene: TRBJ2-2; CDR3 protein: CVTGELFF; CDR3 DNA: TGCGTCACCGGGGAGCTGTTTTTT
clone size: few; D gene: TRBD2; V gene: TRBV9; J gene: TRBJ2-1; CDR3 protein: CASSTTGGSSYNEQFF; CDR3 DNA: TGTGCCAGCAGCACTACGGGGGGAAGCTCCTACAATGAGCAGTTCTTC
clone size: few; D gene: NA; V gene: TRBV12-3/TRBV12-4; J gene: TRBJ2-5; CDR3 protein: CASSLGWAETQYF; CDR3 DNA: TGTGCCAGCAGTTTAGGTTGGGCAGAGACCCAGTACTTC
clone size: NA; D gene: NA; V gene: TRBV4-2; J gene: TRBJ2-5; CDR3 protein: CASSHMSGAIQETQYF; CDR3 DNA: TGTGCCAGCAGCCACATGTCGGGGGCGATACAAGAGACCCAGTACTTC
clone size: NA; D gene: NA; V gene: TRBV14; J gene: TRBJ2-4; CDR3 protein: CASSQEGGLNIQYF; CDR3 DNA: TGTGCCAGCAGCCAAGAGGGGGGACTGAACATTCAGTACTTC